The 31 T cell receptor beta chains below all came from one sample that was sequenced in a study of shared clonotypes between healthy human individuals. Produced via immunoSEQ multiplex PCR; TCRdb's table is partial and in-frame only. The data contain more than 2,000,000 clones, 85% to 95% of them seen just once; the ten biggest clones take up roughly 0.36%. Sequencing used naive CD4+ T cells from PBMCs. Noted subset: CD45RA+ positively selected. These receptors came from a man between 18 and 29 years old in good health. Some clones in this sample may be carry-over from other donors' samples.

J is TRBJ1-1 and V is TRBV28; 7 nucleotides line up with TRBD1. J gave up 5 bases and V 5 bases, and 11 bases lay outside the gene matches. CDR3 size: 15 residues. Per the germline V gene, CDR1 is MDHEN and CDR2 is SYDVKM. In DNA, the CDR3 is TGTGCCAGCAGTCCAATGTGGGACAGAATAACTGAAGCTTTCTTT. Translated, it gives CASSPMWDRITEAFF.

The chain employs TRBV4-2 and TRBJ2-7, with 8 bases identical to TRBD1. V lost 0 bases and J lost 1; bases outside the gene matches: 2. The V gene's germline CDR1 is LGHNA and CDR2 YNFKEQ. CDR3 size: 15 residues. CDR3 residues: CASSQDRGLSYEQYF. The DNA for the CDR3 is TGTGCCAGCAGCCAAGACAGGGGGCTTTCCTACGAGCAGTACTTC.

V is TRBV7-2 and J is TRBJ2-7, with a tentative D call TRBD2 (6 bases). This CDR3 contains 15 residues. Trimming left V 6 bases short and J 3 bases short, with 18 bases between. Germline assignment: CDR1 SGHTA and CDR2 FQGNSA. This chain's CDR3 is CASSQVGTSFYEQYF. The CDR3 nucleotides read TGTGCCAGCAGTCAGGTCGGGACTTCGTTCTACGAGCAGTACTTC.

V usage is TRBV2 and J usage is TRBJ2-3; unclear D gene. The CDR3 length is 15 residues. The V and J ends lost 3 bases and 4 bases respectively, with 14 bases between them. The germline CDR1 and CDR2 sequences are SNHLY and FYNNEI. Here the CDR3 DNA reads TGTGCCAGCAGTGACTCTGCACGGGCCCCAGATACGCAGTATTTT. This sequence encodes CASSDSARAPDTQYF.

J is TRBJ2-5 and V is TRBV5-1; TRBD2 aligns across 8 bases. Germline loops: CDR1 SGHRS, CDR2 YFSETQ. This CDR3 comprises 16 residues. Trimming at V came to 0 bases and at J to 5 bases, leaving 9 bases not matched to a gene. CDR3 in amino acids: CASSLANAGGRETQYF. CDR3 coding DNA: TGCGCCAGCAGCTTGGCCAACGCGGGAGGTCGGGAGACCCAGTACTTC.

In nucleotides, the CDR3 is TGCGCCAGCAGCTTGAATGGACGGGGTGAAAAACTGTTTTTT. Translating gives CASSLNGRGEKLFF. The genes are TRBV5-1 and TRBJ1-4; D not resolved. V was shortened by 1 base and J by 7 bases, with 11 bases between the two germline ends. The CDR3 has 14 amino acids. CDR1 and CDR2 (germline): SGHRS, YFSETQ.

This clone has more than one count but fewer than ten. This rearrangement joins TRBV28 to TRBJ1-5, with D maybe TRBD1 (6 bases). Germline loops: CDR1 MDHEN, CDR2 SYDVKM. The CDR3 length is 13 residues. Trimming took off 6 bases at V and 3 bases at J, with 9 bases between the two ends. The CDR3 reads CASRTGFNQPQHF. The DNA of the CDR3 is TGTGCCAGCAGAACAGGGTTCAATCAGCCCCAGCATTTT.

The chain carries TRBV7-9 and TRBJ2-5; D is unresolved. V was clipped by 5 bases and J by 7 bases, with 17 bases between them. This CDR3 has 14 residues. Germline V CDR1 and CDR2: SEHNR, FQNEAQ (reference sequence). This CDR3 is CASSPLGVKGTQYF. The CDR3 region has the DNA TGTGCCAGCAGCCCGCTCGGAGTAAAAGGGACCCAGTACTTC.

This CDR3 is CASSATGGRGDEQFF. CDR3 nucleotide sequence: TGCGCCAGCAGCGCGACAGGGGGCAGGGGCGATGAGCAGTTCTTC. V and J are TRBV5-1 and TRBJ2-1; TRBD1 matches at 10 bases. CDR3 length: 15 residues. Germline V gives CDR1 SGHRS, CDR2 YFSETQ. V lost 4 bases to trimming and J lost 8 bases; unmatched junction nucleotides: 9.

This clone occurred once. The chain uses TRBV9 and TRBJ2-7; 7 bases fit TRBD2. CDR1 and CDR2 from the germline V gene are SGDLS and YYNGEE. The junction had 11 bases not matched to a gene; V was cut back by 0 bases and J by 5 bases. The CDR3 is 16 amino acids. CDR3 DNA: TGTGCCAGCAGCGTAGCCAACGGACTAGGGTCCGACGAGCAGTACTTC. Protein product: CASSVANGLGSDEQYF. The complete variable domain, with remaining parts taken from reference TRBV9 and TRBJ2-7, reads DSGVTQTPKHLITATGQRVTLRCSPRSGDLSVYWYQQSLDQGLQFLIQYYNGEERAKGNILERFSAQQFPDLHSELNLSSLELGDSALYFCASSVANGLGSDEQYFGPGTRLTVT.

The rearrangement links TRBV7-6 to TRBJ1-1, with D possibly being TRBD1 (5 bases). V shed 2 bases and J shed 1 base, with 11 bases lying between them. The CDR3 length is 15 residues. Germline V gene lookup returns CDR1 SGHVS and CDR2 FNYEAQ. The CDR3 protein is CASSLLDRGNTEAFF. The CDR3 DNA reads TGTGCCAGCAGCTTACTCGACAGAGGGAACACTGAAGCTTTCTTT.

This clone turned up a few times. This rearrangement joins TRBV6-5 to TRBJ1-1; 9 positions agree with TRBD1. The CDR3 sequence is 13 residues long. V shed 6 bases, J shed 6 bases, and the junction held 5 bases outside the gene matches. Germline loops: CDR1 MNHEY, CDR2 SVGAGI. The CDR3 reads CASSRGTGSEAFF. DNA of the CDR3: TGTGCCAGCAGCCGCGGGACAGGGTCTGAAGCTTTCTTT.

The chain employs TRBV29-1 and TRBJ2-3; tentative D call: TRBD1 (5 bases). Per germline, CDR1 SQVTM and CDR2 ANQGSEA. The CDR3 consists of 13 residues. V dropped 7 bases and J dropped 4 bases, with 15 bases sitting between them. Here the CDR3 reads CSGSVGRADTQYF. The CDR3 nucleotides read TGCAGCGGTTCGGTGGGCAGGGCAGATACGCAGTATTTT.

This chain uses TRBV5-1 with TRBJ2-3, with 12 bases identical to TRBD2. Germline CDR1 is SGHRS and CDR2 is YFSETQ. Trimming took 4 bases from V and 6 from J; bases not matched to a gene: 12. The CDR3 covers 17 residues. The CDR3 sequence: CASSRAQLAGGRDTQYF. The CDR3, as DNA: TGCGCCAGCAGCCGGGCCCAACTAGCGGGAGGTAGGGATACGCAGTATTTT.

This clone has only one observation. This sequence joins TRBV10-2 and TRBJ1-3; no reliable D call. V was pared by 9 bases and J by 0 bases, with 15 bases between. CDR3 length: 15 residues. CDR1 is WSHSY, CDR2 SAAADI, per germline. The CDR3 nucleotides read TGCGCCAGTATGGCCCGGGGAGACTCTGGAAACACCATATATTTT. This sequence encodes CASMARGDSGNTIYF.

CDR3 protein: CASSARLAGGEQYF. CDR3 DNA: TGTGCCAGCAGCGCTCGACTAGCGGGAGGCGAGCAGTACTTC. This chain uses TRBV9 with TRBJ2-7; TRBD2 agrees at 13 bases. Per germline, CDR1 SGDLS and CDR2 YYNGEE. Trimming took 3 bases from V and 6 from J; bases not matched to a gene: 3. The CDR3 loop spans 14 amino acids.

This rearrangement joins TRBV11-1 to TRBJ2-7; possibly TRBD2 for D (6 bases). V gave up 4 bases and J gave up 0 bases, with 19 bases separating them. The CDR3 sequence is 17 residues long. Germline CDR1 is SGHAT and CDR2 is FQDESV (reference sequence). The CDR3 loop is CASSYPRESASSYEQYF. The CDR3 coding sequence is TGTGCCAGCAGCTACCCCCGGGAGAGCGCTAGCTCCTACGAGCAGTACTTC.

The chain carries TRBV4-2 and TRBJ2-1; weak D call: TRBD1 (6 bases). The germline CDR1 and CDR2 sequences are LGHNA and YNFKEQ. Between the trimmed V and J ends, which lost 4 bases and 1 base, there was a span of 17 bases. The CDR3 sequence is 17 residues long. CDR3 sequence: CASSRETGIGSYNEQFF. The CDR3 nucleotides read TGTGCCAGCAGCCGAGAAACAGGGATAGGGTCCTACAATGAGCAGTTCTTC.

This chain links TRBV5-6 with TRBJ1-4; possibly TRBD1 for D (5 bases). The germline V gene has CDR1 SGHDT and CDR2 YYEEEE. The V and J ends lost 1 base and 8 bases respectively, with 12 bases between them. CDR3 size: 14 residues. This chain's CDR3 is CASSLSGLEEKLFF. The CDR3 region has the DNA TGTGCCAGCAGCTTGTCAGGGTTGGAGGAAAAACTGTTTTTT.

The J gene is TRBJ1-3, the V gene TRBV9; 7 nucleotides align to TRBD1. V lost 4 bases and J lost 0; bases outside the gene matches: 10. Germline V gene lookup returns CDR1 SGDLS and CDR2 YYNGEE. The CDR3 is 17 residues long. CDR3 sequence (DNA): TGTGCCAGCAGCACCCGGGACAGATCATTCTCTGGAAACACCATATATTTT. It specifies CASSTRDRSFSGNTIYF.

The chain is built from TRBV5-1 and TRBJ2-5; TRBD1 might be the D (6 bases). This CDR3 region has 16 residues. Trimming took 4 bases from V and 4 from J, leaving 20 bases between them. Germline V gives CDR1 SGHRS, CDR2 YFSETQ. The CDR3 loop is CASSNHDRQLTETQYF. The CDR3 DNA reads TGCGCCAGCAGCAACCACGACAGGCAATTAACAGAGACCCAGTACTTC.

The chain couples TRBV2 to TRBJ2-7; D gene uncertain. V was shortened by 4 bases and J by 2 bases, with 3 bases between the two germline ends. This CDR3 contains 11 residues. In germline, CDR1 is SNHLY, CDR2 FYNNEI. The CDR3 sequence: CASSAPYEQYF. The CDR3 coding sequence is TGTGCCAGCAGTGCGCCCTACGAGCAGTACTTC.

CDR3 amino acids: CASSPSGGNQPQHF. Written as DNA, the CDR3 is TGTGCCAGCAGCCCCAGCGGGGGCAATCAGCCCCAGCATTTT. J is TRBJ1-5 and V is TRBV6-1; D unresolved. CDR1 and CDR2 (germline): MNHNS, SASEGT. This CDR3 has 14 amino acids. Trimming shortened V by 6 bases and J by 2 bases, and 11 bases separated the two germline ends.

About this clone: The sample contains more than one DNA sequence encoding this CDR3. J is TRBJ1-1 and V is TRBV29-1, with D maybe TRBD1 (5 bases). This CDR3 contains 13 residues. The germline gives CDR1 SQVTM, CDR2 ANQGSEA. Trimming removed 4 bases at V and 1 base at J, with 10 bases between. The CDR3 sequence is CSVAEGTNTEAFF. DNA for the CDR3: TGCAGCGTTGCTGAGGGGACGAACACTGAAGCTTTCTTT.

The chain has TRBV7-2 and TRBJ1-2; 8 nucleotides match TRBD1. The V and J ends lost 5 bases and 8 bases, in that order; junction bases with no gene match: 7. The CDR3 sequence is 13 residues long. CDR1 is SGHTA, CDR2 FQGNSA, per germline. The CDR3 DNA is TGTGCCAGCAGCCAGACAGGGGCGTTAGGCTACACCTTC. This encodes CASSQTGALGYTF.

V and J are TRBV5-4 and TRBJ2-5; D tentatively fits TRBD1 or TRBD2 (6 bases each). The germline gives CDR1 SGHNT, CDR2 YYREEE (reference sequence). The CDR3 totals 14 residues. Trimming took off 4 bases at V and 3 bases at J, with 13 bases between the two ends. DNA for the CDR3: TGTGCCAGCAGCAGGGGGGCGGCCGAAGAGACCCAGTACTTC. This sequence encodes CASSRGAAEETQYF.

The CDR3 is CASRNRALNQPQHF. DNA for the CDR3: TGTGCCAGCAGGAACAGGGCCCTCAATCAGCCCCAGCATTTT. V and J are TRBV28 and TRBJ1-5; TRBD1 might be the D (6 bases). Trimming cost V 6 bases and J 3 bases, with 12 bases left between them. This CDR3 comprises 14 residues. Germline V gene data show CDR1 as MDHEN and CDR2 as SYDVKM. The whole variable domain, remainder taken from reference TRBV28 and TRBJ1-5, is DVKVTQSSRYLVKRTGEKVFLECVQDMDHENMFWYRQDPGLGLRLIYFSYDVKMKEKGDIPEGYSVSREKKERFSLILESASTNQTSMYLCASRNRALNQPQHFGDGTRLSIL.

This clone was recorded once. The V call is TRBV7-9, the J call TRBJ2-7, with 7 positions matching TRBD2. With V trimmed by 1 base and J by 3 bases, 3 bases remained unmatched. The germline CDR1 and CDR2 sequences are SEHNR and FQNEAQ (reference sequence). The CDR3 is made up of 14 amino acids. Written as DNA, the CDR3 is TGTGCCAGCAGCTTAGGGGGGAGGGACTACGAGCAGTACTTC. Its translation is CASSLGGRDYEQYF.

This chain uses TRBV12-2 with TRBJ1-5. TRBV12-2 is a recognized pseudogene. CDR3 length: 14 residues. The CDR3 DNA follows: TGTGCAAGTCGCTTATGCAAGGGCAATCAGCCCCAGCATTTT. It encodes CASRLCKGNQPQHF.

The chain combines TRBV28 with TRBJ2-3; weak D call: TRBD1 (6 bases). The CDR3 loop spans 15 amino acids. The V gene lost 5 bases and the J gene lost 2 bases, with 14 bases spanning the gap. Per germline, CDR1 MDHEN and CDR2 SYDVKM. CDR3 DNA sequence: TGTGCCAGCAGTGACACCCGGGACAACACAGATACGCAGTATTTT. It yields the protein CASSDTRDNTDTQYF.

The J gene is TRBJ2-1, the V gene TRBV6-4; no reliable D call. V was clipped by 10 bases and J by 3 bases, with 16 bases between them. Germline loops: CDR1 MRHNA, CDR2 SNTAGT. The CDR3 length is 14 residues. The CDR3 DNA reads TGTGCCAACACTCTACCGGCGAACTACAATGAGCAGTTCTTC. It encodes CANTLPANYNEQFF.